The next 29 T cell receptor beta chains were all read from a single sample in a study of CD8 T cells in ankylosing spondylitis. TCRdb recomputed calls from the 5' RACE reads with MiXCR, one row per CDR3 protein. The sample carries roughly 470,000 distinct CDR3 sequences, roughly 27% recorded once. General observations from the study: Characteristic, it appeared, of ankylosing spondylitis blood was a TCR beta motif of roughly 8 highly homologous variants.

The antigens for these receptors are not known. Material: blood, either unsorted or a sorted T cell fraction (not recorded which). These receptor sequences come from a male donor with ankylosing spondylitis.

The chain has TRBV11-2 and TRBJ1-5; D is uncertain. V was shortened by 1 base and J by 2 bases, with 9 bases between the two germline ends. Per the germline V gene, CDR1 is SGHAT and CDR2 is FQNNGV. CDR3 size: 15 residues. CDR3 nucleotides: TGTGCCAGCAGCTTAGGCCCCAACGGCAATCAGCCCCAGCATTTT. As protein: CASSLGPNGNQPQHF.

This clonotype appeared a single time. One end of the junction fails to match germline, which may point to a read error. The J gene is TRBJ1-1, the V gene TRBV12-3 or TRBV12-4, with TRBD1 identical over 7 bases. CDR3 length equals 14 residues. In nucleotides, the CDR3 is TGTGCCAGCAGTTTTTCCAGGGGGGGGACTGGAGCTTTCTTT. It encodes CASSFSRGGTGAFF.

This clonotype turned up a few times. This chain joins TRBV20-1 and TRBJ1-1; the D gene is possibly TRBD1 (5 bases). Trimming took 3 bases from V and 5 from J, leaving 13 bases between them. This CDR3 region has 13 residues. CDR1 DFQATT and CDR2 SNEGSKA come from the germline V gene (reference sequence). The CDR3 sequence is CSARGTLGTEAFF. The CDR3 nucleotides are TGCAGTGCTAGGGGGACCCTGGGGACTGAAGCTTTCTTT.

The rearrangement uses TRBV7-9 and TRBJ1-6; D uncertain. The CDR3 runs 14 residues. Between the trimmed V and J ends, which lost 1 base and 10 bases, there was a span of 11 bases. CDR1 is SEHNR and CDR2 is FQNEAQ in the germline V gene (reference sequence). CDR3 sequence: CASSLVAGRSPLHF. CDR3 DNA: TGTGCCAGCAGCTTAGTAGCCGGGAGGTCACCCCTCCACTTT.

The chain carries TRBV5-6 and TRBJ1-3; D is ambiguous. Germline V CDR1 and CDR2: SGHDT, YYEEEE. This CDR3 is 16 amino acids long. V lost 3 bases, J lost 0 bases, and 13 bases lay in between. CDR3 protein: CASSSRRRNSGNTIYF. CDR3 nucleotides: TGTGCCAGCAGCTCACGGCGCAGGAACTCTGGAAACACCATATATTTT.

This chain connects TRBV12-3 or TRBV12-4 to TRBJ1-5; D is undetermined. The CDR3 is 15 amino acids. V was shortened by 1 base and J by 0 bases, with 7 bases between the two germline ends. CDR3 DNA: TGTGCCAGCAGTTTAGGGCACCTTAGCAATCAGCCCCAGCATTTT. This encodes CASSLGHLSNQPQHF.

In its sample, this clonotype was seen many times. V and J are TRBV15 and TRBJ2-7; TRBD2 is a possible D gene (6 bases). Germline CDR1 LNHNV, CDR2 YYDKDF (reference sequence). V lost 0 bases and J lost 4, with 13 bases in between. The CDR3 is 15 residues long. The DNA for the CDR3 is TGTGCCACCAGCAGAGATCCCGGGAGCCGGTACGAGCAGTACGTC. Encoded protein: CATSRDPGSRYEQYV.

The chain joins TRBV5-1 to TRBJ2-2; maybe TRBD2 (6 bases). Trimming shortened V by 2 bases and J by 4 bases, and 12 bases separated the two germline ends. The CDR3 contains 15 residues. CDR1 is SGHRS, CDR2 YFSETQ, per germline. The CDR3 sequence: CASSLSDYLTGELFF. The CDR3 coding sequence is TGCGCCAGCAGCTTATCGGACTATCTCACCGGGGAGCTGTTTTTT. Filled out from reference TRBV5-1 and TRBJ2-2, the complete variable domain reads KAGVTQTPRYLIKTRGQQVTLSCSPISGHRSVSWYQQTPGQGLQFLFEYFSETQRNKGNFPGRFSGRQFSNSRSEMNVSTLELGDSALYLCASSLSDYLTGELFFGEGSRLTVL.

V and J are TRBV27 and TRBJ2-5; D might be TRBD1 (5 bases). The CDR3 consists of 13 residues. Germline lookup yields CDR1 MNHEY and CDR2 SMNVEV (reference sequence). V was pared by 0 bases and J by 5 bases, with 7 bases between. CDR3 amino acids: CASSLSWGETQYF. The DNA of the CDR3 is TGTGCCAGCAGTTTATCCTGGGGCGAGACCCAGTACTTC.

This chain uses TRBV29-1 with TRBJ1-1; D unclear. Germline CDR1 is SQVTM and CDR2 is ANQGSEA. The CDR3 sequence is 15 residues long. The ends were cut back, 4 bases at V and 1 base at J, with 16 bases in the middle. CDR3 sequence (DNA): TGCAGCGTTGTTGTTATGGGTACGGGGAACACTGAAGCTTTCTTT. Translating it yields CSVVVMGTGNTEAFF. The whole variable domain, remainder taken from reference TRBV29-1 and TRBJ1-1, is SAVISQKPSRDICQRGTSLTIQCQVDSQVTMMFWYRQQPGQSLTLIATANQGSEATYESGFVIDKFPISRPNLTFSTLTVSNMSPEDSSIYLCSVVVMGTGNTEAFFGQGTRLTVV.

The J gene is TRBJ2-3, the V gene TRBV6-1; 7 nucleotides line up with TRBD2. Germline CDR1 is MNHNS and CDR2 is SASEGT. V trimming: 6 bases; J trimming: 1 base; junction bases outside the gene matches: 16. The CDR3 covers 18 residues. The CDR3 loop reads CASSFRSGASGRTDTQYF. The CDR3 DNA follows: TGTGCCAGCAGCTTTCGTTCCGGAGCTAGCGGACGCACAGATACGCAGTATTTT.

The gene calls are TRBV3-1 and TRBJ1-2; D gene unclear. The CDR3 runs 13 residues. In germline, CDR1 is LGHDT, CDR2 YNNKEL (reference sequence). V shed 7 bases and J shed 4 bases, with 13 bases lying between them. CDR3 nucleotides: TGTGCCAGCACCCCAGGTGCGGGCTATGGCTACACCTTC. Protein product: CASTPGAGYGYTF.

The table lists this clonotype with a few counts. The rearrangement joins TRBV28 to TRBJ2-1; 9 positions agree with TRBD1. The V and J ends lost 5 bases and 6 bases, in that order; junction bases with no gene match: 8. This CDR3 spans 15 amino acids. The germline CDR1 and CDR2 sequences are MDHEN and SYDVKM. Here the CDR3 DNA reads TGTGCCAGCAGTAACCGGGACAGGGCGGGCAATGAGCAGTTCTTC. Amino acids: CASSNRDRAGNEQFF.

In its sample, this clonotype was seen a few times. The chain has TRBV29-1 and TRBJ1-2; 8 bases map to TRBD1. Germline V gene lookup returns CDR1 SQVTM and CDR2 ANQGSEA. V lost 2 bases to trimming and J lost 8 bases; unmatched junction nucleotides: 7. This CDR3 region has 13 residues. In DNA, the CDR3 is TGCAGCGTTGAAATAGGGACAGGATTCGGCTACACCTTC. Protein: CSVEIGTGFGYTF.

This clonotype was recorded at least ten times. The V call is TRBV29-1, the J call TRBJ1-1; unclear D gene. The CDR3 totals 13 residues. V was shortened by 6 bases and J by 0 bases, with 11 bases between the two germline ends. From germline, CDR1 is SQVTM and CDR2 ANQGSEA. For the CDR3, the DNA is TGCAGCGTCAATACGAGGGTGAACACTGAAGCTTTCTTT. Its protein product is CSVNTRVNTEAFF.

The rearrangement uses TRBV20-1 and TRBJ2-3, with 8 bases matching TRBD1. With 0 bases clipped from V and 1 base from J, the junction kept 6 bases outside the gene matches. This CDR3 has 16 residues. Germline CDR1 and CDR2: DFQATT and SNEGSKA (reference sequence). CDR3 nucleotide sequence: TGCAGTGCTAGAGATTCCAGGACAGGGCGCACAGATACGCAGTATTTT. Protein: CSARDSRTGRTDTQYF.

Only a few counts were recorded for this clonotype. The genes are TRBV7-9 and TRBJ1-1; D remains ambiguous. The V and J ends lost 5 bases and 1 base respectively, with 11 bases between them. CDR1 is SEHNR and CDR2 is FQNEAQ in the germline V gene (reference sequence). This CDR3 has 14 residues. The CDR3 here is CASSPGGWNTEAFF. The CDR3 bases are TGTGCCAGCAGCCCGGGAGGGTGGAACACTGAAGCTTTCTTT.

V is TRBV9 and J is TRBJ2-7; tentatively, D is TRBD2 (6 bases). V lost 4 bases and J 6 bases, leaving 14 bases between the germline ends. Per the germline V gene, CDR1 is SGDLS and CDR2 is YYNGEE. This CDR3 has 13 residues. The CDR3 sequence: CASSLLGGSEQYF. The DNA for the CDR3 is TGTGCCAGCAGCCTTCTCGGGGGTTCCGAGCAGTACTTC.

Comments on this clonotype: One end of the junction fails to match germline, which may point to a read error. V is TRBV12-3 or TRBV12-4 and J is TRBJ2-3, with TRBD2 identical over 9 bases. This CDR3 is built from 18 residues. Here the CDR3 reads CACSPEASGVKGSDTQYF. CDR3 in DNA: TGTGCCTGCAGTCCTGAGGCTAGCGGGGTGAAGGGCTCAGATACGCAGTATTTT.

This clonotype was counted between two and nine times. This rearrangement joins TRBV10-3 to TRBJ1-1; D gene ambiguous. The CDR3 is 14 residues long. Germline values: CDR1 ENHRY, CDR2 SYGVKD. Trimming left V 5 bases short and J 2 bases short, with 12 bases between. This CDR3 is CAISPGRDNTEAFF. CDR3 sequence (DNA): TGTGCCATCAGTCCGGGGAGGGATAACACTGAAGCTTTCTTT.

The gene calls are TRBV5-1 and TRBJ2-3; 7 positions agree with TRBD1. This CDR3 spans 13 amino acids. Trimming removed 5 bases from V and 4 bases from J; junction bases left unmatched: 4. CDR1 is SGHRS, CDR2 YFSETQ, per germline. Here the CDR3 DNA reads TGCGCCAGCAGGACAGGGAGCTCAGATACGCAGTATTTT. The encoded protein is CASRTGSSDTQYF. The full variable domain, rest sourced from reference TRBV5-1 and TRBJ2-3, is KAGVTQTPRYLIKTRGQQVTLSCSPISGHRSVSWYQQTPGQGLQFLFEYFSETQRNKGNFPGRFSGRQFSNSRSEMNVSTLELGDSALYLCASRTGSSDTQYFGPGTRLTVL.

This clonotype came up a few times. This chain links TRBV5-1 with TRBJ2-1, with TRBD2 matching 15 bases. The V gene end was trimmed by 4 bases and the J gene end by 5 bases; junction bases not matched to a gene: 4. Germline V lookup: CDR1 SGHRS, CDR2 YFSETQ. The CDR3 runs 16 residues. Here the CDR3 reads CASSGGLAGGNNEQFF. The CDR3 DNA is TGCGCCAGCAGCGGGGGACTAGCGGGAGGAAACAATGAGCAGTTCTTC. Using reference TRBV5-1 and TRBJ2-1 for the parts outside the CDR3, the full variable domain is KAGVTQTPRYLIKTRGQQVTLSCSPISGHRSVSWYQQTPGQGLQFLFEYFSETQRNKGNFPGRFSGRQFSNSRSEMNVSTLELGDSALYLCASSGGLAGGNNEQFFGPGTRLTVL.

This clonotype came up a few times. This rearrangement joins TRBV5-1 to TRBJ1-1, with D possibly being TRBD1 (5 bases). The germline V gene has CDR1 SGHRS and CDR2 YFSETQ. V lost 4 bases, J lost 1 base, and 14 bases lay in between. The CDR3 consists of 15 residues. CDR3: CASSPPLDKNTEAFF. CDR3 DNA: TGCGCCAGCAGCCCACCACTGGACAAGAACACTGAAGCTTTCTTT. The complete variable domain, with remaining parts taken from reference TRBV5-1 and TRBJ1-1, reads KAGVTQTPRYLIKTRGQQVTLSCSPISGHRSVSWYQQTPGQGLQFLFEYFSETQRNKGNFPGRFSGRQFSNSRSEMNVSTLELGDSALYLCASSPPLDKNTEAFFGQGTRLTVV.

This clonotype was seen a handful of times. This chain joins TRBV5-1 and TRBJ2-7; TRBD2 matches 10 bases. In germline, CDR1 is SGHRS, CDR2 YFSETQ. J lost 0 bases, V lost 1 base, and 4 bases had no gene match. The length of the CDR3 is 16 residues. The CDR3 DNA follows: TGCGCCAGCAGCTTGACTAGCGGGACCTACTCCTACGAGCAGTACTTC. Residues: CASSLTSGTYSYEQYF.

The chain recombines TRBV19 with TRBJ2-1; 8 positions agree with TRBD1. The V and J ends lost 6 bases and 9 bases, in that order; junction bases with no gene match: 10. The CDR3 length is 14 residues. Germline CDR1 is LNHDA and CDR2 is SQIVND (reference sequence). In DNA, the CDR3 is TGTGCCAGTAGGGCCAGGGGGCGAGGTGGTGAGCAGTTCTTC. As protein: CASRARGRGGEQFF.

The chain employs TRBV20-1 and TRBJ2-5; weak D call: TRBD2 (7 bases). V dropped 1 base and J dropped 1 base, with 13 bases sitting between them. Germline CDR1 and CDR2: DFQATT and SNEGSKA (reference sequence). This CDR3 has 15 amino acids. This CDR3 is CSARGRGAFQETQYF. The DNA for the CDR3 is TGCAGTGCTAGAGGTCGGGGGGCCTTCCAAGAGACCCAGTACTTC.

The table lists this clonotype with a few counts. This rearrangement joins TRBV5-1 to TRBJ1-2; D is perhaps TRBD1 (5 bases). V was trimmed by 3 bases and J by 5 bases, leaving 14 bases between them. CDR1 and CDR2 from the germline V gene are SGHRS and YFSETQ. This CDR3 is built from 14 residues. The CDR3 DNA sequence: TGCGCCAGCAGCTCCGGGGCGTTAGATTATGGCTACACCTTC. It specifies CASSSGALDYGYTF.

The chain combines TRBV12-3 or TRBV12-4 with TRBJ2-1; D unresolved. V was shortened by 4 bases and J by 9 bases, with 13 bases between the two germline ends. This CDR3 is built from 13 residues. CDR3 sequence (DNA): TGTGCCAGCAGTTACTTCGGGTATGGTGAGCAGTTCTTC. Translating it yields CASSYFGYGEQFF.

This clonotype was detected a few times. V and J are TRBV11-3 and TRBJ2-3, with a weak D call TRBD1 (5 bases). V was cut by 4 bases and J by 2 bases, with 19 bases left in between. Germline-derived CDR1 and CDR2 are SGHNT and YENEEA. This CDR3 spans 17 amino acids. The CDR3 reads CASSSLWGEDTTDTQYF. The CDR3 DNA reads TGTGCCAGCAGCTCCCTCTGGGGCGAAGACACCACAGATACGCAGTATTTT.